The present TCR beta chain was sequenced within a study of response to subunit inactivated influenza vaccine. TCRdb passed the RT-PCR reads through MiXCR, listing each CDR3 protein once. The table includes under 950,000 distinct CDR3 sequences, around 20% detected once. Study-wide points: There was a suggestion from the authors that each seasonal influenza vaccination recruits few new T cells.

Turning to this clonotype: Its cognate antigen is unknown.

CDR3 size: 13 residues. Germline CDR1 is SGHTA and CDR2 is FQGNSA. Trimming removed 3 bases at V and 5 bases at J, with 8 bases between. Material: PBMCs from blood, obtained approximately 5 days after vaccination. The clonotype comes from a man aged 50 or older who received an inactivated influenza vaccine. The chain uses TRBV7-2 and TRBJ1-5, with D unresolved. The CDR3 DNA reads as TGTGCCAGCAGCTTTATAGGTGATCAGCCCCAGCATTTT. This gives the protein CASSFIGDQPQHF.